Listed below are T cell receptor beta chains from one sample, sequenced in a study of cytomegalovirus exposure and HLA in healthy donors. Measured with immunoSEQ multiplex PCR; TCRdb has only the in-frame clones, and not every one. The data hold around 250,000 clones, with about 80% observed a single time. Sequences were obtained from PBMCs. The receptor source for this set is a woman aged 55-70 years in good health and CMV-seropositive. Both conserved end residues are part of each CDR3. D genes are given only for firm matches. Clone size is given for some rows only: seen once, a few or many times, or a class if the clone is expanded.

len	v_gene	j_gene	abundance	d_gene	CDR3aa	CDR3nt
15	TRBV5-6	TRBJ2-4	-	TRBD1	CASSLVDREQNIQYF	TGTGCCAGCAGCTTGGTAGACAGGGAGCAAAACATTCAGTACTTC
16	TRBV27	TRBJ2-2	-	TRBD1	CASSTGQGLGTGELFF	TGTGCCAGCAGTACGGGACAGGGGTTGGGCACCGGGGAGCTGTTTTTT
16	TRBV4-1	TRBJ2-1	-	TRBD2	CASSQVGTSAYNEQFF	TGCGCCAGCAGCCAAGTTGGGACTAGCGCCTACAATGAGCAGTTCTTC
13	TRBV7-9	TRBJ2-3	-	TRBD1	CASSSDRVGTQYF	TGTGCCAGCAGCTCGGACAGGGTCGGTACGCAGTATTTT
15	TRBV6-5	TRBJ1-2	-	TRBD1	CASSYSGGAGVGYTF	TGTGCCAGCAGTTATTCAGGGGGCGCGGGGGTTGGCTACACCTTC
12	TRBV28	TRBJ1-1	-	-	CASIPGGAEAFF	TGTGCCAGCATCCCAGGCGGGGCTGAAGCTTTCTTT
11	TRBV27	TRBJ2-5	-	-	CASRRQETQYF	TGTGCCAGCAGGAGACAAGAGACCCAGTACTTC
14	TRBV5-1	TRBJ2-7	few	TRBD1	CASSLVTGIREQYF	TGCGCCAGCAGCTTGGTGACAGGGATTCGCGAGCAGTACTTC
15	TRBV10-1	TRBJ2-7	-	-	CASSENPQGTYEQYF	TGCGCCAGCAGTGAGAACCCGCAGGGAACCTACGAGCAGTACTTC
13	TRBV2	TRBJ2-3	-	-	CASSAIQYPTQYF	TGTGCCAGCAGTGCCATCCAGTACCCTACGCAGTATTTT
16	TRBV10-1	TRBJ2-3	-	-	CASSEGARVSTDTQYF	TGCGCCAGCAGTGAGGGGGCACGAGTAAGCACAGATACGCAGTATTTT
14	TRBV4-1	TRBJ1-1	-	-	CASSQRTPHTEAFF	TGCGCCAGCAGCCAACGGACACCTCACACTGAAGCTTTCTTT
15	TRBV28	TRBJ1-4	-	TRBD1	CASSTIGTGNEKLFF	TGTGCCAGCAGCACAATCGGGACAGGGAATGAAAAACTGTTTTTT
19	TRBV5-1	TRBJ2-1	-	TRBD2	CASSSGLAGRRGSYNEQFF	TGCGCCAGCAGCTCGGGACTAGCGGGAAGGCGGGGCTCCTACAATGAGCAGTTCTTC
16	TRBV14	TRBJ2-7	once	TRBD1	CASSQTGDRFSYEQYF	TGTGCCAGCAGCCAGACCGGGGACAGGTTTTCCTACGAGCAGTACTTC
16	TRBV5-1	TRBJ2-3	-	-	CASSLGPGMGTDTQYF	TGCGCCAGCAGCTTGGGTCCGGGGATGGGGACAGATACGCAGTATTTT
15	TRBV4-2	TRBJ1-1	-	TRBD1	CASSRTGTGFTEAFF	TGTGCCAGCAGCCGCACCGGGACAGGGTTTACTGAAGCTTTCTTT
16	TRBV4-2	TRBJ2-1	-	TRBD2	CASSQEYSGSYNEQFF	TGTGCCAGCAGCCAAGAGTATAGCGGGAGCTACAATGAGCAGTTCTTC
14	TRBV19	TRBJ1-1	-	-	CASSVQPTGSEAFF	TGTGCCAGTAGTGTCCAACCTACAGGGTCTGAAGCTTTCTTT
15	TRBV5-4	TRBJ2-7	few	TRBD1	CASSPTGDRVYEQYF	TGTGCCAGCAGCCCCACAGGCGACAGGGTTTACGAGCAGTACTTC